The rows below give T cell receptor beta chains drawn from one sample of a study of post-analysis software for immune sequencing data. One entry per CDR3 protein results from TCRdb running MiXCR on the PCR reads. This sample has 820,000 or so distinct CDR3 sequences, with 53% found just once. The sample was blood. These receptors all stem from a girl aged 10-17 years with multiple sclerosis. Each CDR3 is given with its conserved first and last residue. The D gene is left open where the match is weak.

cdr3_length,j_call,v_call,d_call,cdr3_aa
13,TRBJ2-1,TRBV10-3,TRBD2,CAISTGTRKVRFF
14,TRBJ2-1,TRBV7-3,NA,CASSLTSGGNEQFF
16,TRBJ2-5,TRBV29-1,TRBD2,CSVWRFGLAGEETQYF
13,TRBJ2-5,TRBV20-1,NA,CSARVPYQETQYF
14,TRBJ1-2,TRBV12-3/TRBV12-4,NA,CASTGGGSLYGYTF
11,TRBJ1-2,TRBV12-3/TRBV12-4,NA,CASSLPGGYTF
18,TRBJ2-6,TRBV5-1,NA,CASSAFDRKASGANVLTF
15,TRBJ2-5,TRBV14,NA,CASSQRQTIQETQYF
16,TRBJ2-4,TRBV20-1,TRBD2,CSARDPRDYNQHGQYF
15,TRBJ2-7,TRBV12-3/TRBV12-4,TRBD2,CASSLTSGLSYEQYF
19,TRBJ2-1,TRBV10-1,NA,CASSESKRPGVSSYNEQFF
17,TRBJ2-1,TRBV12-3/TRBV12-4,TRBD2,CASRPTGGRGSYNEQFF
14,TRBJ2-7,TRBV30,TRBD1,CAWSARQGAYEQYF
11,TRBJ1-5,TRBV7-4,NA,CASSRGQPQHF
20,TRBJ2-6,TRBV14,TRBD1,CASSQLRPGQGSSGANVLTF
13,TRBJ2-5,TRBV20-1,TRBD1,CSAPDRGRNEQYF
12,TRBJ2-7,TRBV29-1,NA,CSVAVGGYEQYF